This record looks at one TCR beta chain sequence and its context. It lacks a known antigen. Nothing much larger sits one base from this clone, and base qualities are not available. The entry originates in a study of cytomegalovirus exposure and HLA in healthy donors (dated by TCRdb to the late 2010s). Describing the broader study: A later analysis indicated that the 120 or so validation repertoires were generated on the platform also employed for the roughly 720 repertoires of the first cohort. The study combined high-throughput TCR immunosequencing, statistical association of individual TCRs with disease status, and machine learning to predict cytomegalovirus infection status. In addition to the first cohort of approximately 650 subjects, a separate validation cohort of approximately 130 different subjects was used. The study was designed to test whether signatures of past pathogen exposure could be identified by cataloging public T cell receptors.

Donors formed part of the validation cohort, which comprised about 130 subjects and was distinct from the first cohort of 666 subjects. Study-wide findings and limitations: In vitro tests confirmed that three of the cytomegalovirus-associated TCR beta chains recognize cytomegalovirus antigens. While some public TCRs were present in many individuals, most TCR sequences turned up only very rarely across donors. The validation cohort had no HLA typing available for a later analysis, so co-occurrence within that cohort was assessed over all 130 or so repertoires. The classifier was reported to diagnose cytomegalovirus status with high specificity and sensitivity in both the original cohort and the validation cohort. The authors suggested that the approach could potentially be generalized to other disease states and immunological phenotypes. In a later analysis, TCRs clustered in the first cohort were found to also tend to co-occur in the 130 or so validation repertoires, with approximately 95% of cluster scores above 0. The study listed 164 TCR beta chains as associated with cytomegalovirus.

Including the terminal cysteine and phenylalanine, the CDR3 comprises 17 residues. Only the CDR3 portion is preserved as DNA: 51 bases, with reading frame beginning at the first base. Taken from the germline V gene, the CDR1 and CDR2 loops are SGHRS and YFSETQ. The V and J ends are trimmed by 3 bases and 4 bases, leaving 20 bases between them. Library preparation was by the immunoSEQ multiplex PCR assay. In the authors' own workflow: A statistical classification framework was built for diagnosing cytomegalovirus status from the catalog of TCR beta chain sequences. In its TCRdb copy, this immuneACCESS table keeps in-frame sequences only and misses some clones. Where compared with another copy, unresolved V genes explain less than half of these, and the others have no known cause. That table furnishes V, J and clone size, whereas the DNA furnished D and trimming. The table for this sample lists 130,000 to 150,000 clones; over 80% of them were counted only once. The top ten hold 6.2% of the sample.

The chain is made from TRBV5-1 and TRBJ2-1; the D gene is possibly TRBD2, with 5 bases matching. This receptor was taken from a woman aged 25 to 45 in good health and CMV-seropositive. Sequencing was performed on PBMCs. Here the CDR3 is given as CASSSNTAGTGYNEQFF. DNA sequence: TGCGCCAGCAGCTCTAATACGGCGGGTACCGGTTACAATGAGCAGTTCTTC.